These 29 T cell receptor beta chains share one sample of origin, sequenced in a study of T cell changes during pregnancy in multiple sclerosis. Using immunoSEQ multiplex PCR, the repertoire was profiled, and TCRdb retains in-frame clones only, with some absent. This table has about 60,000 clones, roughly nine tenths appearing once. The input for sequencing was CD4+ T cells from peripheral blood mononuclear cells, taken in the first trimester of pregnancy. These receptors were collected from a female donor with multiple sclerosis, enrolled in a pregnancy study.

The chain uses TRBV4-1 and TRBJ1-4, with D possibly TRBD1 on 5 matching bases. CDR1 and CDR2 from the germline V gene are MGHRA and YSYEKL. The CDR3 extends over 15 amino acids. V was shortened by 2 bases and J by 0 bases, with 7 bases between the two germline ends. CDR3 nucleotide sequence: TGCGCCAGCAGCCAAAGGGGCGCAACTAATGAAAAACTGTTTTTT. Translated, it gives CASSQRGATNEKLFF.

This clone was found once. V gene TRBV7-2 combines with J gene TRBJ1-1; unclear D gene. V lost 0 bases and J 0 bases, leaving 5 bases between the germline ends. This CDR3 spans 14 amino acids. Germline CDR1 reads SGHTA; CDR2 reads FQGNSA. Here the CDR3 reads CASSLAGMNTEAFF. DNA of the CDR3: TGTGCCAGCAGCTTAGCCGGGATGAACACTGAAGCTTTCTTT.

V and J are TRBV7-2 and TRBJ2-7; 12 bases align to TRBD1. Germline V gene lookup returns CDR1 SGHTA and CDR2 FQGNSA. CDR3 length equals 15 residues. The J segment lost 5 bases and the V segment lost 1 base, leaving 3 bases of the junction unmatched. The CDR3 protein is CASSLDGTGGDEQYF. CDR3 nucleotide sequence: TGTGCCAGCAGCTTAGACGGGACAGGGGGCGACGAGCAGTACTTC.

Only one count was recorded for this clone. V usage is TRBV5-6 and J usage is TRBJ2-3; TRBD2 agrees at 11 bases. With 4 bases clipped from V and 5 bases from J, the junction kept 9 bases outside the gene matches. Germline V lookup: CDR1 SGHDT, CDR2 YYEEEE. The CDR3 spans 16 residues. Written as DNA, the CDR3 is TGTGCCAGCAGCGATAGCGGGGGGGCCACTGTAGATACGCAGTATTTT. It translates to CASSDSGGATVDTQYF.

This clone was seen once. The V gene is TRBV4-3, the J gene TRBJ1-2, with a possible D match to TRBD1 (5 bases). This CDR3 is 15 amino acids long. V lost 3 bases and J lost 4, with 15 bases in between. From germline, CDR1 is LGHNA and CDR2 YSLEER. As DNA, the CDR3 is TGCGCCAGCAGCCAGGGGGGGACCTCTGGCTATGGCTACACCTTC. Protein product: CASSQGGTSGYGYTF.

The chain recombines TRBV4-2 with TRBJ1-6, with 7 bases that match TRBD1. Germline lookup yields CDR1 LGHNA and CDR2 YNFKEQ. The CDR3 length is 15 residues. The ends lost 4 bases at V and 9 bases at J; junction bases unmatched: 9. The CDR3 DNA sequence: TGTGCCAGCAGCCCGACAGGGACCCTAGGTTCACCCCTCCACTTT. Translating it yields CASSPTGTLGSPLHF.

V is TRBV7-2 and J is TRBJ2-5, with a possible D match to TRBD2 (6 bases). The CDR3 runs to 14 residues. V lost 2 bases to trimming and J lost 2 bases, with 9 bases between them. CDR1 and CDR2 from the germline V gene are SGHTA and FQGNSA. This CDR3 reads CASSLSGQQETQYF. CDR3 DNA: TGTGCCAGCAGCTTAAGCGGGCAGCAAGAGACCCAGTACTTC.

The genes are TRBV5-6 and TRBJ2-5; 9 bases map to TRBD1. The length of the CDR3 is 14 residues. The J segment lost 4 bases and the V segment lost 3 bases, leaving 4 bases of the junction unmatched. Germline lookup yields CDR1 SGHDT and CDR2 YYEEEE. CDR3 region: CASSWDRDGETQYF. The CDR3 coding sequence is TGTGCCAGCAGCTGGGACAGGGATGGAGAGACCCAGTACTTC.

The CDR3 loop is CASARDTLFNYGYTF. CDR3 DNA: TGTGCCAGCGCCCGCGACACCCTCTTTAACTATGGCTACACCTTC. The chain links TRBV5-4 to TRBJ1-2; D is ambiguous. Trimming shortened V by 7 bases and J by 1 base, and 17 bases separated the two germline ends. The germline V gene has CDR1 SGHNT and CDR2 YYREEE (reference sequence). The CDR3 covers 15 residues. The whole variable domain, remainder taken from reference TRBV5-4 and TRBJ1-2, is ETGVTQSPTHLIKTRGQQVTLRCSSQSGHNTVSWYQQALGQGPQFIFQYYREEENGRGNFPPRFSGLQFPNYSSELNVNALELDDSALYLCASARDTLFNYGYTFGSGTRLTVV.

The rearrangement uses TRBV6-1 and TRBJ1-3; no reliable D call. The CDR3 is 13 amino acids. The V gene lost 11 bases and the J gene lost 3 bases, with 14 bases spanning the gap. The germline V gene has CDR1 MNHNS and CDR2 SASEGT. DNA for the CDR3: TGTGCCTCCAGGTGGGAGTTTGGAAACACCATATATTTT. Translated: CASRWEFGNTIYF.

The chain is built from TRBV12-2 and TRBJ1-2; TRBD1 was called by the table and not checked on the DNA. TRBV12-2 is reported as a pseudogene. CDR3 length: 15 residues. The CDR3 nucleotides are TGTGCAAGTCGCTTCATGGACAGGGGGACGGATGGCTACACCTTC. Its translation is CASRFMDRGTDGYTF.

The chain combines TRBV6-5 with TRBJ2-5; D may be TRBD2 (7 bases). The ends were cut back, 10 bases at V and 5 bases at J, with 14 bases in the middle. The germline gives CDR1 MNHEY, CDR2 SVGAGI. The CDR3 is 12 residues long. CDR3 in amino acids: CAIGEGGETQYF. The CDR3 DNA reads TGTGCCATTGGGGAGGGGGGTGAGACCCAGTACTTC.

This chain connects TRBV27 to TRBJ2-7; 7 bases match TRBD2. CDR1 is MNHEY, CDR2 SMNVEV, per germline (reference sequence). With V trimmed by 5 bases and J by 3 bases, 7 bases remained unmatched. This CDR3 spans 14 amino acids. The DNA for the CDR3 is TGTGCCAGCAGTATACGCGCTAGCGGCTACGAGCAGTACTTC. Its translation is CASSIRASGYEQYF.

This rearrangement joins TRBV4-1 to TRBJ1-6; no definite D call. The germline V gene encodes CDR1 MGHRA and CDR2 YSYEKL. The CDR3 length is 16 residues. Trimming shortened V by 4 bases and J by 3 bases, and 13 bases separated the two germline ends. The CDR3 reads CASSLRSPGYNSPLHF. The DNA for the CDR3 is TGCGCCAGCAGCCTACGATCCCCGGGCTATAATTCACCCCTCCACTTT.

This rearrangement joins TRBV5-1 to TRBJ1-4, with 12 bases that match TRBD1. The germline gives CDR1 SGHRS, CDR2 YFSETQ. Unmatched junction bases numbered 7, after V lost 1 base and J lost 6 bases. The CDR3 runs to 17 residues. For the CDR3, the DNA is TGCGCCAGCAGCTTGCGGGGACAGGGGGCGCCGGATGAAAAACTGTTTTTT. Amino acids: CASSLRGQGAPDEKLFF.

The chain recombines TRBV9 with TRBJ2-7; D remains unclear. Germline CDR1 SGDLS, CDR2 YYNGEE. Between the trimmed V and J ends, which lost 0 bases and 2 bases, there was a span of 12 bases. The CDR3 has 15 residues. The CDR3 loop is CASSVDAAQTYEQYF. The DNA of the CDR3 is TGTGCCAGCAGCGTAGACGCGGCGCAGACCTACGAGCAGTACTTC.

This chain uses TRBV7-8 with TRBJ2-2; TRBD2 aligns across 8 bases. The length of the CDR3 is 19 residues. The germline V gene has CDR1 SGHVS and CDR2 FQNEAQ. The trim removed 5 bases at V and 1 base at J, leaving 15 bases unmatched. Here the CDR3 DNA reads TGTGCCAGCAGCAACCGACTAGGGAGCGGGGGCCAGAACACCGGGGAGCTGTTTTTT. Translated, it gives CASSNRLGSGGQNTGELFF.

This chain uses TRBV19 with TRBJ1-6, with TRBD1 identical over 8 bases. This CDR3 contains 14 residues. The junction had 12 bases not matched to a gene; V was cut back by 10 bases and J by 10 bases. Looked up from germline, CDR1 is LNHDA and CDR2 is SQIVND (reference sequence). The CDR3 reads CATSRTGNLSPLHF. In nucleotides, the CDR3 is TGTGCCACCTCTCGGACAGGGAATCTCTCACCCCTCCACTTT.

V is TRBV19 and J is TRBJ1-2, with 7 bases fitting TRBD1. With 10 bases clipped from V and 8 bases from J, the junction kept 7 bases outside the gene matches. Germline CDR1 LNHDA, CDR2 SQIVND (reference sequence). There are 11 residues in the CDR3. The chain's CDR3 is CATNRGQGYTF. The CDR3 bases are TGTGCCACCAACAGGGGTCAAGGCTACACCTTC.

The chain joins TRBV9 to TRBJ2-1; 8 nucleotides agree with TRBD1. Germline CDR1 reads SGDLS; CDR2 reads YYNGEE. Germline trimming cut 4 bases from V and 7 bases from J; bases unmatched to any gene: 13. The CDR3 consists of 16 residues. In nucleotides, the CDR3 is TGTGCCAGCAGCCCCAGTCTTGGGACAGGTGGGAATGAGCAGTTCTTC. It specifies CASSPSLGTGGNEQFF.

This chain joins TRBV29-1 and TRBJ2-2, with a tentative D call TRBD1 (5 bases). Trimming took off 5 bases at V and 0 bases at J, with 10 bases between the two ends. Germline CDR1 is SQVTM and CDR2 is ANQGSEA. The CDR3 runs to 14 residues. The CDR3 protein is CSVRQFANTGELFF. As DNA, the CDR3 is TGCAGCGTTCGACAGTTCGCGAACACCGGGGAGCTGTTTTTT.

This chain links TRBV7-3 with TRBJ1-2; TRBD1 matches 9 bases. V trimming: 3 bases; J trimming: 8 bases; junction bases outside the gene matches: 4. The CDR3 spans 13 residues. Germline assignment: CDR1 SGHTA and CDR2 FQGTGA. This chain's CDR3 is CASSLRTGDGYTF. CDR3 DNA: TGTGCCAGCAGCTTGAGGACAGGGGACGGCTACACCTTC. The full variable domain, in which reference TRBV7-3 and TRBJ1-2 provide the parts outside the CDR3, is GAGVSQTPSNKVTEKGKYVELRCDPISGHTALYWYRQSLGQGPEFLIYFQGTGAADDSGLPNDRFFAVRPEGSVSTLKIQRTERGDSAVYLCASSLRTGDGYTFGSGTRLTVV.

The CDR3: CASSHDLAGDGELFF. The CDR3, as DNA: TGTGCCAGCAGCCATGACCTAGCGGGGGACGGGGAGCTGTTTTTT. The chain links TRBV4-2 to TRBJ2-2; 10 bases are shared with TRBD2. The CDR3 totals 15 residues. Per germline, CDR1 LGHNA and CDR2 YNFKEQ. The V segment lost 3 bases and the J segment 7 bases; nucleotides outside the gene matches: 5.

V gene TRBV21-1 combines with J gene TRBJ2-7; the D call of TRBD1 is as the table states it, not checked on the DNA. TRBV21-1 represents a pseudogene. CDR3 length: 14 amino acids. Here the CDR3 DNA reads TGTGCCAGCAGCCCGGACAGGGATTCTGGCGAGCAGTACTTC. Residues: CASSPDRDSGEQYF.

The genes are TRBV6-1 and TRBJ1-1, with 9 bases matching TRBD1. Germline V gene lookup returns CDR1 MNHNS and CDR2 SASEGT. V lost 4 bases and J lost 1; bases outside the gene matches: 1. CDR3 length equals 14 residues. CDR3 region: CASSGGQGNTEAFF. For the CDR3, the DNA is TGTGCCAGCAGTGGGGGACAGGGGAACACTGAAGCTTTCTTT.

The chain links TRBV7-6 to TRBJ2-7; D is unresolved. The CDR3 totals 12 residues. V was pared by 5 bases and J by 3 bases, with 8 bases between. Germline values: CDR1 SGHVS, CDR2 FNYEAQ. CDR3 DNA sequence: TGTGCCAGCAGCGAGAGCCACTACGAGCAGTACTTC. Protein product: CASSESHYEQYF.

This clone was seen once. This chain connects TRBV7-9 to TRBJ2-1; 8 bases are a match to TRBD1. This CDR3 is 17 amino acids long. The germline CDR1 and CDR2 sequences are SEHNR and FQNEAQ (reference sequence). V gave up 2 bases and J gave up 7 bases; unmatched junction bases: 13. This CDR3 is CASSLTPSRTGLNEQFF. CDR3 DNA sequence: TGTGCCAGCAGCTTAACCCCCTCGCGGACAGGGCTAAATGAGCAGTTCTTC.

The chain employs TRBV21-1 and TRBJ1-3; no DNA check was done on the table's D call, TRBD1. TRBV21-1 is a recognized pseudogene. The CDR3 has 24 amino acids. The CDR3 protein is CASSKAGWKLTGRVAGIPGNTIYF. CDR3 in DNA: TGTGCCAGCAGCAAAGCGGGATGGAAACTCACCGGACGGGTAGCAGGGATCCCTGGAAACACCATATATTTT.

J is TRBJ2-5 and V is TRBV6-6; 10 bases align to TRBD1. TRBJ2-7 explains the end of the DNA better; the J call may be wrong. The CDR3 loop spans 16 amino acids. Per germline, CDR1 MNHNY and CDR2 SVGAGI (reference sequence). In nucleotides, the CDR3 is TGTGCCAGCAGTTACCCGGAACGGGACAGGGGCGACGAGCAGTACTTC. It encodes CASSYPERDRGDEQYF.